This T cell receptor (beta chain) is from a study of cytomegalovirus exposure and HLA in healthy donors. Vbeta (60) and Jbeta (13) primers were used in the PCR. This table comes from immunoSEQ multiplex PCR, and its TCRdb copy is limited to in-frame clones, with some not included. The sample consists of around 150,000 clones, nearly 80% of them appearing once. This clone came up a few times. The sample was PBMCs. This receptor was obtained from a man aged 45-60 years in good health and CMV-seropositive.

The CDR3 here is CASSPTDRGHEQYF. The CDR3 DNA follows: TGTGCCAGCAGCCCCACCGACAGGGGCCACGAGCAGTACTTC. V usage is TRBV7-3 and J usage is TRBJ2-7, with TRBD1 matching 8 bases. From germline, CDR1 is SGHTA and CDR2 FQGTGA. The trim removed 5 bases at V and 5 bases at J, leaving 8 bases unmatched. This CDR3 is 14 amino acids long.